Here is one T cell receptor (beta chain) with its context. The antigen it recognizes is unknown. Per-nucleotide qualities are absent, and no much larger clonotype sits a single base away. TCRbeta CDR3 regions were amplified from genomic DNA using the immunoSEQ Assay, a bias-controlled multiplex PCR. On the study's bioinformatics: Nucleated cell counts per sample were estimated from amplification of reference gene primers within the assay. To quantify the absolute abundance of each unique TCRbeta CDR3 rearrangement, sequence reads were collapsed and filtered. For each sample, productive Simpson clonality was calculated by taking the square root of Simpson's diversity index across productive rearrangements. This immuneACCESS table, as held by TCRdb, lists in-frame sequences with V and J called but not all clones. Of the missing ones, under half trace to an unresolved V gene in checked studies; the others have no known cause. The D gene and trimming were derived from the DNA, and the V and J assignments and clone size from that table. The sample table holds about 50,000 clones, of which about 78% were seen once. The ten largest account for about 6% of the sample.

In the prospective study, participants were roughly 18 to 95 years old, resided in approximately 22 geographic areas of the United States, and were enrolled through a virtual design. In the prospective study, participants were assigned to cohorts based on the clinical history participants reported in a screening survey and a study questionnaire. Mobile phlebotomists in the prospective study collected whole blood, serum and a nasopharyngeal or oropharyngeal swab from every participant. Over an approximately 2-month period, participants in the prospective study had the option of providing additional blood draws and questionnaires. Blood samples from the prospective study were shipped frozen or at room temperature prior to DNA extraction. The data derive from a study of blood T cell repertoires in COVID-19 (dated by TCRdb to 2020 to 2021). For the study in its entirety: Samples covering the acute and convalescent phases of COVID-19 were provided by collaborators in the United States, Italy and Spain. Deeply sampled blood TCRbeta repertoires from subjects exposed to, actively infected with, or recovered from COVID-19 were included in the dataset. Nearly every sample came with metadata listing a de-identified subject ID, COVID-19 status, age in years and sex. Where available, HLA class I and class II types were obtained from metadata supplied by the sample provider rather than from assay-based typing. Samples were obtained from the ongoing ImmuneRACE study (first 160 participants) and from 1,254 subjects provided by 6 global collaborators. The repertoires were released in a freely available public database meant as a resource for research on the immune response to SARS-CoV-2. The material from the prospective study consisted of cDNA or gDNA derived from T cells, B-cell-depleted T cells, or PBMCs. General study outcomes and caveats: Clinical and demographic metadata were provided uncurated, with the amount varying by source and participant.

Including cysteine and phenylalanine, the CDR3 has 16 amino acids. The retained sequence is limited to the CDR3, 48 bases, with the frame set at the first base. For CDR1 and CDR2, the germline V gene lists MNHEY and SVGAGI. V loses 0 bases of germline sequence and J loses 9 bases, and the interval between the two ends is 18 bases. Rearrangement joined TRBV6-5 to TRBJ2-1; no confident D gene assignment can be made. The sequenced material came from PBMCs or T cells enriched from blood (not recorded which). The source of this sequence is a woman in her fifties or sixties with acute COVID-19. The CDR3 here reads CASSYSRQSILSEQFF. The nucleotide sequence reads TGTGCCAGCAGTTACTCGAGGCAGTCAATTTTAAGTGAGCAGTTCTTC.